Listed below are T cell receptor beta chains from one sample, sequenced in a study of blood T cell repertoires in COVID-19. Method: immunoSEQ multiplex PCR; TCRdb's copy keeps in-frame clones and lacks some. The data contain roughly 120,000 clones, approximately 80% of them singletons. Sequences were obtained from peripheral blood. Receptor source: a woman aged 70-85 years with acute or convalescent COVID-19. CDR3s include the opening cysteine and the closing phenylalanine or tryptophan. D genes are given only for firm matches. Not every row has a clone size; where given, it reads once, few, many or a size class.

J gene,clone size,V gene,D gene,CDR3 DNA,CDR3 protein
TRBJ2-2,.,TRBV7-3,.,TGTGCCAGCAGCCCCAAAAGGGGAAACACCGGGGAGCTGTTTTTT,CASSPKRGNTGELFF
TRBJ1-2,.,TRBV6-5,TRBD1,TGTGCCAGCAGGGGGACAGGGATAGCTAACTATGGCTACACCTTC,CASRGTGIANYGYTF
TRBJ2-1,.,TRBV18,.,TGTGCCAGCTCACCCGGAAGCGGAGCCTACAATGAGCAGTTCTTC,CASSPGSGAYNEQFF
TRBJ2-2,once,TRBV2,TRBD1,TGTGCCAGCAGTGAGGACAGGGGATCTACCGGGGAGCTGTTTTTT,CASSEDRGSTGELFF
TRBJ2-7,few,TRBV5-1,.,TGCGCCAGCAGCTTGCGAGGGGGAGACTACGAGCAGTACTTC,CASSLRGGDYEQYF
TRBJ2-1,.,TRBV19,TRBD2,TGTGCCAGTAGTATAGTCAAGACTAGCGGGAGAAGTTATGAGCAGTTCTTC,CASSIVKTSGRSYEQFF
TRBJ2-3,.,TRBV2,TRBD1,TGTGCCAGCAGATCCAGGACAGGGAGAGGCACAGATACGCAGTATTTT,CASRSRTGRGTDTQYF
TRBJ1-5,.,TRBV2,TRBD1,TGTGCCAGCAGGAGAACAGGGGGTTCGGATCAGCCCCAGCATTTT,CASRRTGGSDQPQHF
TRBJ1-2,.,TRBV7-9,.,TGTGCCAGCAGCTTAAGGGAGGGCGCCTCTGGCTACACCTTC,CASSLREGASGYTF
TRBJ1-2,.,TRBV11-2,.,TGTGCCAGCAGCTTCAGCGGGGCCTATGGCTACACCTTC,CASSFSGAYGYTF
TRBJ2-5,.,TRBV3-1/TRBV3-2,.,TGTGCCAGCAGCCAAACTAGCCAAATCTACTTC,CASSQTSQIYF
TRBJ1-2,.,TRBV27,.,TGTGCCAGCAGTCTACAGGGTATCGACTATGGCTACACCTTC,CASSLQGIDYGYTF
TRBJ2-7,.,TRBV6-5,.,TGTGCCAGCAGTTTCCAAAACGAGCAGTACTTC,CASSFQNEQYF
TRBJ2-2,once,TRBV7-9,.,TGTGCCAGCAGCTTATGGCTAGCGAACACCGGGGAGCTGTTTTTT,CASSLWLANTGELFF
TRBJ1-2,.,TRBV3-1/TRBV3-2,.,TGTGCCAGCAGCCAAAGCTGGCGGGGCTACACCTTC,CASSQSWRGYTF
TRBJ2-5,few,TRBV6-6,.,TGTGCCAGCAGTTACGCTGGGGGGGAGACCCAGTACTTC,CASSYAGGETQYF
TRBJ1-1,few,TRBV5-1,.,TGCGCCAGCAGCTTGGGGGCCACTGAAGCTTTCTTT,CASSLGATEAFF
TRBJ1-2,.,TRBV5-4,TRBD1,TGTGCCAGCAGGGGACAGACTAACTATGGCTACACCTTC,CASRGQTNYGYTF
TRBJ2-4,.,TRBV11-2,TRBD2,TGTGCCAGCAGCCCCGGACTAGCGGGAGAGAGCATTCAGTACTTC,CASSPGLAGESIQYF
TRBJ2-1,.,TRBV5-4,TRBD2,TGTGCCAGCAGCTTGGTTCTAGCGGGATCGAATGAGCAGTTCTTC,CASSLVLAGSNEQFF
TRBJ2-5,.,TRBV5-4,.,TGTGCCAGCAGCCCCCAGGGGTTCCAAGAGACCCAGTACTTC,CASSPQGFQETQYF
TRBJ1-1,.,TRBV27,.,TGTGCCAGCAGTTTAAGCCACCTGAACACTGAAGCTTTCTTT,CASSLSHLNTEAFF
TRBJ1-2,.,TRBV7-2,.,TGTGCCAGCAGCCCCGGGAGGGGCTACACCTTC,CASSPGRGYTF
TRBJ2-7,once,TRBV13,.,TGTGCCAGCTCCGGGACAATAACTTACGAGCAGTACTTC,CASSGTITYEQYF
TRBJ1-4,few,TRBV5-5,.,TGTGCCAGCAGCTTGGCGGGGAATGACGAAAAACTGTTTTTT,CASSLAGNDEKLFF
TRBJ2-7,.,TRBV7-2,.,TGTGCCAGCGCCACGGTGGGGAGCTACGAGCAGTACTTC,CASATVGSYEQYF
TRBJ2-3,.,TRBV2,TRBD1,TGTGCCAGCAGAAGGGACAGGGGGACAGATACGCAGTATTTT,CASRRDRGTDTQYF
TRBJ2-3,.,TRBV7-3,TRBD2,TGTGCCAGCAGCCTCAGCGGGGGGCCGGGCACAGATACGCAGTATTTT,CASSLSGGPGTDTQYF
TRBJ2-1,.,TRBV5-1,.,TGCGCCAGCAGCTTGGGAGGCGGGGTACGCGATGAGCAGTTCTTC,CASSLGGGVRDEQFF
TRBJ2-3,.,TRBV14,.,TGTGCCAGCAGGCCCCCGGGGACAGATACGCAGTATTTT,CASRPPGTDTQYF
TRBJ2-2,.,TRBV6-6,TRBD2,TGTGCCAGCAGTTTATTCGGGGGGGCGAGCGGGGAGCTGTTTTTT,CASSLFGGASGELFF
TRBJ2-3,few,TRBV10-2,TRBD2,TGCGCCAGCAGTGACGGGGGGAGTCCAGATACGCAGTATTTT,CASSDGGSPDTQYF
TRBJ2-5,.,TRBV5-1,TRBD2,TGCGCCAGCGCGCTTTCCTTAGCGGGGACTCAAGAGACCCAGTACTTC,CASALSLAGTQETQYF
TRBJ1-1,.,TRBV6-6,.,TGTGCCAGCAGTTACCGGGGACTAAAGGGGACTGAAGCTTTCTTT,CASSYRGLKGTEAFF
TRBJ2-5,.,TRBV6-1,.,TGTGCCAGCAGTGAAGCGCTTCAGGGAAGCGTCCAAGAGACCCAGTACTTC,CASSEALQGSVQETQYF
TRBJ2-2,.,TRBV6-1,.,TGTGCCAGCAGTGCGCGGGGCAGCAGGAACACCGGGGAGCTGTTTTTT,CASSARGSRNTGELFF
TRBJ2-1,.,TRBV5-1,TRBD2,TGCGCCAGCAGCTTGGCCGGGGGGAAAAATGAGCAGTTCTTC,CASSLAGGKNEQFF
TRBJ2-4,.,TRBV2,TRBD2,TGTGCCAGCAGCGGGACTAGCGGGAGAGGCAAAAACATTCAGTACTTC,CASSGTSGRGKNIQYF
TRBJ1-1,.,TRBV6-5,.,TGTGCCAGCAGTTACAGAGGGGTCGGAGGGAGCACTGAAGCTTTCTTT,CASSYRGVGGSTEAFF